Following are 27 T cell receptor beta chains from one sample sequenced in a study of regulatory T cells in long-lasting Graves disease. Investigators prepared the TCR beta libraries by applying iRepertoire HTBI primers and Arm-PCR of CDR3 regions. MiXCR, applied by TCRdb to the multiplex PCR reads, yields one record per CDR3 protein. The profile covers about 540,000 distinct CDR3 sequences, with around an eighth appearing a single time and under 10% taken by the ten largest. Noted time point: newly diagnosed GD, antithyroid drugs for less than 3 months. PBMC-derived RNA was used for the TCR library. The sample also formed part of further work on T cells in Graves' hyperthyroidism and ophthalmopathy.

The starting material was peripheral blood mononuclear cells (PBMCs), obtained at new diagnosis, from a patient treated with antithyroid drugs. Source of these receptors: a man between 25 and 39 years old with Graves disease.

This clonotype has a count of ten or more. J is TRBJ1-1 and V is TRBV2; 9 bases line up with TRBD1. V lost 4 bases, J lost 1 base, and 4 bases stayed unmatched. Germline-derived CDR1 and CDR2 are SNHLY and FYNNEI. The CDR3 is 15 residues long. In nucleotides, the CDR3 is TGTGCCAGCAGTGCCGAGACAGGGGGGAACACTGAAGCTTTCTTT. This codes for CASSAETGGNTEAFF.

V usage is TRBV29-1 and J usage is TRBJ1-2, with D unresolved. The CDR3 has 11 residues. The V and J ends lost 7 bases and 8 bases respectively, with 14 bases between them. The V gene's germline CDR1 is SQVTM and CDR2 ANQGSEA. CDR3 bases: TGCAGCGCCGCAGGACTAGAAGGCTACACCTTC. It translates to CSAAGLEGYTF.

This clonotype was counted many times. The genes are TRBV5-1 and TRBJ2-3, with 7 bases identical to TRBD1. V lost 5 bases to trimming and J lost 4 bases; unmatched junction nucleotides: 10. Germline V gene data show CDR1 as SGHRS and CDR2 as YFSETQ. The CDR3 is 15 residues long. CDR3 protein: CASRRARGIADTQYF. DNA of the CDR3: TGCGCCAGCAGGCGGGCCAGGGGGATCGCAGATACGCAGTATTTT.

This clonotype was seen at least ten times. This chain joins TRBV12-3 or TRBV12-4 and TRBJ1-2; perhaps TRBD1 as D (6 bases). The CDR3 totals 12 residues. V lost 8 bases to trimming and J lost 7 bases, with 14 bases between them. The chain's CDR3 is CASGLQGFGYTF. In DNA form, the CDR3 reads TGTGCCAGCGGACTTCAGGGGTTTGGCTACACCTTC.

The table lists this clonotype with a few counts. V gene TRBV4-1 combines with J gene TRBJ1-2, with D perhaps TRBD1 (5 bases). The V end was cut by 4 bases, the J end by 8 bases, with 17 bases between. Germline V gene lookup returns CDR1 MGHRA and CDR2 YSYEKL. CDR3 length: 14 residues. CDR3 protein: CASSLRDPSRGYTF. CDR3 nucleotides: TGCGCCAGCAGCCTGAGGGACCCTTCACGCGGCTACACCTTC.

This clonotype was found many times. The chain uses TRBV2 and TRBJ2-3, with a tentative D call TRBD1 (6 bases). Germline lookup yields CDR1 SNHLY and CDR2 FYNNEI. This CDR3 has 14 residues. Trimming took off 6 bases at V and 3 bases at J, with 13 bases between the two ends. The CDR3 nucleotides read TGTGCCAGCAGCCCCCGACAGGTTACAGATACGCAGTATTTT. It encodes CASSPRQVTDTQYF.

This clonotype was seen at least ten times. The gene calls are TRBV29-1 and TRBJ1-1; D is unclear. Looked up from germline, CDR1 is SQVTM and CDR2 is ANQGSEA. The CDR3 runs to 11 residues. CDR3 in DNA: TGCAGGGTGACACGGGGTGCTGAAGCTTTCTTT. Its protein product is CRVTRGAEAFF. The full variable domain, completed using reference TRBV29-1 and TRBJ1-1, is SAVISQKPSRDICQRGTSLTIQCQVDSQVTMMFWYRQQPGQSLTLIATANQGSEATYESGFVIDKFPISRPNLTFSTLTVSNMSPEDSSIYLCRVTRGAEAFFGQGTRLTVV.

The rearrangement uses TRBV6-1 and TRBJ2-7, with a possible D match to TRBD1 (6 bases). V lost 6 bases and J 4 bases, leaving 16 bases between the germline ends. Germline loops: CDR1 MNHNS, CDR2 SASEGT. The length of the CDR3 is 14 residues. CDR3 sequence reads: CASSISRGAYEQYF. In DNA form, the CDR3 reads TGTGCCAGCAGCATAAGCAGGGGCGCTTACGAGCAGTACTTC.

Many counts were recorded for this clonotype. V and J are TRBV5-1 and TRBJ2-6; tentatively, D is TRBD2 (6 bases). This CDR3 contains 15 residues. The V gene lost 0 bases and the J gene lost 4 bases, with 8 bases spanning the gap. CDR1 and CDR2 from the germline V gene are SGHRS and YFSETQ. CDR3 coding DNA: TGCGCCAGCAGCTTGGAGGGAGGCGGGGCCAACGTCCTGACTTTC. It yields the protein CASSLEGGGANVLTF. The complete variable domain, with remaining parts taken from reference TRBV5-1 and TRBJ2-6, reads KAGVTQTPRYLIKTRGQQVTLSCSPISGHRSVSWYQQTPGQGLQFLFEYFSETQRNKGNFPGRFSGRQFSNSRSEMNVSTLELGDSALYLCASSLEGGGANVLTFGAGSRLTVL.

This clonotype has a count of ten or more. The gene calls are TRBV11-2 and TRBJ2-5, with D possibly TRBD1 on 6 matching bases. Per germline, CDR1 SGHAT and CDR2 FQNNGV. The germline V and J ends were trimmed by 8 bases and 3 bases, with 13 bases remaining between them. This CDR3 spans 13 amino acids. In DNA form, the CDR3 reads TGTGCCAGCTGGGGGACAAAAGAAGAGACCCAGTACTTC. Amino acid sequence: CASWGTKEETQYF.

This clonotype was counted ten times or more. This rearrangement joins TRBV6-1 to TRBJ1-1; D not resolved. Germline assignment: CDR1 MNHNS and CDR2 SASEGT. The CDR3 consists of 13 residues. Trimming took off 3 bases at V and 5 bases at J, with 10 bases between the two ends. Here the CDR3 reads CASSDRVRTEAFF. CDR3 coding DNA: TGTGCCAGCAGTGATCGAGTGCGGACTGAAGCTTTCTTT.

The chain recombines TRBV7-9 with TRBJ2-7; either TRBD1 or TRBD2 may supply D (5 bases each). CDR3 size: 16 residues. Between the trimmed V and J ends, which lost 4 bases and 3 bases, there was a span of 19 bases. The germline gives CDR1 SEHNR, CDR2 FQNEAQ (reference sequence). The DNA of the CDR3 is TGTGCCAGCAGCTCCTTAGAGGGGATGGCCCTCTACGAGCAGTACTTC. As protein: CASSSLEGMALYEQYF. Full variable domain (remainder filled in from reference TRBV7-9 and TRBJ2-7): DTGVSQNPRHKITKRGQNVTFRCDPISEHNRLYWYRQTLGQGPEFLTYFQNEAQLEKSRLLSDRFSAERPKGSFSTLEIQRTEQGDSAMYLCASSSLEGMALYEQYFGPGTRLTVT.

At least ten counts were recorded for this clonotype. The gene calls are TRBV20-1 and TRBJ1-2; 10 bases match TRBD1. J gave up 2 bases and V 2 bases, and 2 bases lay outside the gene matches. The CDR3 spans 14 residues. Germline CDR1 reads DFQATT; CDR2 reads SNEGSKA (reference sequence). CDR3 sequence: CSARRQGANYGYTF. In nucleotides, the CDR3 is TGCAGTGCTAGACGACAGGGGGCGAACTATGGCTACACCTTC.

The J gene is TRBJ1-2, the V gene TRBV3-1, with no clear D. The CDR3 consists of 13 residues. Germline V gene sequence: CDR1 LGHDT, CDR2 YNNKEL (reference sequence). V was clipped by 0 bases and J by 4 bases, with 6 bases between them. The CDR3 sequence: CASSQDWSYGYTF. CDR3 nucleotides: TGTGCCAGCAGCCAAGATTGGAGCTATGGCTACACCTTC.

This clonotype was detected ten times or more. The chain is built from TRBV12-5 and TRBJ2-3; no firm D call. CDR1 is LGHNT and CDR2 is FRNRAP in the germline V gene. This CDR3 is built from 13 residues. V was shortened by 6 bases and J by 6 bases, with 13 bases between the two germline ends. The CDR3 reads CASGPAMGDTQYF. CDR3 nucleotide sequence: TGTGCTAGTGGCCCCGCGATGGGGGATACGCAGTATTTT. Based on the CDR3 plus reference TRBV12-5 and TRBJ2-3, the full variable domain is DARVTQTPRHKVTEMGQEVTMRCQPILGHNTVFWYRQTMMQGLELLAYFRNRAPLDDSGMPKDRFSAEMPDATLATLKIQPSEPRDSAVYFCASGPAMGDTQYFGPGTRLTVL.

This clonotype appeared a few times. The junction does not match germline at one end; this may be a read error. The CDR3 sequence: CASSLGPREGSDF. CDR3 nucleotide sequence: TGTGCCAGCAGTTTGGGCCCCCGGGAGGGATCCGACTTC. The chain is built from TRBV12-3 or TRBV12-4 and TRBJ2-7; 8 bases align to TRBD2. This CDR3 has 13 amino acids.

V usage is TRBV6-1 and J usage is TRBJ2-7; possibly TRBD2 for D (6 bases). Germline V CDR1 and CDR2: MNHNS, SASEGT. The CDR3 has 15 amino acids. Trimming shortened V by 0 bases and J by 3 bases, and 12 bases separated the two germline ends. For the CDR3, the DNA is TGTGCCAGCAGTGAAGCGGCGGGAACTCTCTACGAGCAGTACTTC. This encodes CASSEAAGTLYEQYF.

This clonotype has a count of ten or more. V usage is TRBV3-1 and J usage is TRBJ2-3; 9 nucleotides agree with TRBD2. Germline lookup yields CDR1 LGHDT and CDR2 YNNKEL (reference sequence). The V gene end was trimmed by 0 bases and the J gene end by 3 bases; junction bases not matched to a gene: 7. The CDR3 has 17 amino acids. CDR3 coding DNA: TGTGCCAGCAGCCAAGATCAGGTAGCGGGAGAGACAGATACGCAGTATTTT. It yields the protein CASSQDQVAGETDTQYF.

This clonotype has just a few counts. The chain links TRBV27 to TRBJ2-2, with D tentatively TRBD1 or TRBD2 (7 bases each). This CDR3 comprises 17 residues. From germline, CDR1 is MNHEY and CDR2 SMNVEV (reference sequence). V lost 1 base, J lost 7 bases, and 19 bases lay in between. For the CDR3, the DNA is TGTGCCAGCAGTTTATTCGTGCGGCAGGGGGGGGGCGGGGAGCTGTTTTTT. It translates to CASSLFVRQGGGGELFF.

This clonotype was recorded many times. The J gene is TRBJ2-2, the V gene TRBV6-1; maybe TRBD2 (5 bases). Per the germline V gene, CDR1 is MNHNS and CDR2 is SASEGT. V gave up 2 bases and J gave up 5 bases, with 6 bases separating them. The CDR3 length is 13 residues. CDR3 sequence reads: CASSERETGELFF. CDR3 DNA sequence: TGTGCCAGCAGTGAACGGGAAACCGGGGAGCTGTTTTTT.

This clonotype was recorded many times. The V and J genes are TRBV18 and TRBJ1-1, with D unclear. V lost 2 bases, J lost 0 bases, and 7 bases lay in between. Germline values: CDR1 KGHSH, CDR2 LQKENI. This CDR3 contains 14 residues. CDR3: CASSPSSLNTEAFF. The CDR3 nucleotides are TGTGCCAGCTCACCAAGCAGCCTGAACACTGAAGCTTTCTTT.

This clonotype was seen many times. J is TRBJ2-5 and V is TRBV5-6; tentative D call: TRBD2 (6 bases). V lost 4 bases and J lost 5, with 9 bases in between. Germline V CDR1 and CDR2: SGHDT, YYEEEE. This CDR3 spans 12 amino acids. The CDR3 nucleotides are TGTGCCAGCAGCGGAGGGGAGGAGACCCAGTACTTC. It specifies CASSGGEETQYF.

This clonotype was seen ten or more times. This chain links TRBV11-2 with TRBJ2-3; D is perhaps TRBD2 (5 bases). Between the trimmed V and J ends, which lost 4 bases and 8 bases, there was a span of 16 bases. The germline CDR1 and CDR2 sequences are SGHAT and FQNNGV. The length of the CDR3 is 14 residues. Here the CDR3 DNA reads TGTGCCAGCAGCTCAACACTCGGGCGGGTTACGCAGTATTTT. Its protein is CASSSTLGRVTQYF.

This clonotype was found a few times. V and J are TRBV2 and TRBJ2-1; possibly TRBD1 or TRBD2 for D (6 bases each). V was clipped by 7 bases and J by 7 bases, with 20 bases between them. This CDR3 comprises 15 residues. Germline CDR1 reads SNHLY; CDR2 reads FYNNEI. CDR3 in amino acids: CASTRRGEFGNEQFF. The CDR3 DNA sequence: TGTGCCAGCACCCGAAGGGGGGAGTTCGGAAATGAGCAGTTCTTC. The full variable domain, completed using reference TRBV2 and TRBJ2-1, is EPEVTQTPSHQVTQMGQEVILRCVPISNHLYFYWYRQILGQKVEFLVSFYNNEISEKSEIFDDQFSVERPDGSNFTLKIRSTKLEDSAMYFCASTRRGEFGNEQFFGPGTRLTVL.

The gene calls are TRBV29-1 and TRBJ2-5, with TRBD1 identical over 7 bases. The CDR3 is 15 residues long. V was pared by 4 bases and J by 5 bases, with 13 bases of the junction left unmatched. CDR1 and CDR2 (germline): SQVTM, ANQGSEA. Written as DNA, the CDR3 is TGCAGCGTTGGTCGGACAGGCTCCCACAGGGAGACCCAGTACTTC. Translated: CSVGRTGSHRETQYF.

This clonotype was observed at least ten times. The gene calls are TRBV18 and TRBJ2-3; D possibly uses TRBD1 or TRBD2 (5 bases each). Per the germline V gene, CDR1 is KGHSH and CDR2 is LQKENI. The CDR3 contains 16 residues. V shed 0 bases and J shed 0 bases, with 10 bases lying between them. CDR3 nucleotide sequence: TGTGCCAGCTCACCACCGAGCGGACACAGCACAGATACGCAGTATTTT. This encodes CASSPPSGHSTDTQYF.

About this clonotype itself: Germline is not matched at one junction end, which may reflect a read error. The chain employs TRBV10-3 and TRBJ2-7; D gene uncertain. The CDR3 spans 13 residues. Germline-derived CDR1 and CDR2 are ENHRY and SYGVKD. CDR3 DNA sequence: TGTGCCATCAGCGAGTCACCCGAATCCGAGCAGTACTTC. Translation: CAISESPESEQYF.